A single TCR beta chain is shown here with its context. Its antigen is currently unknown. The data derive from a study of monozygotic twins with inflammatory bowel disease. Investigators pulled total RNA out of whole blood and did not sort T cells. TCRdb reprocessed the 5' RACE reads and keeps a single row for each CDR3 protein, giving no DNA. Its table lists 300,000 to 400,000 distinct CDR3 sequences. The length of the CDR3 is 18 residues. Germline-derived CDR1 and CDR2 are MRHNA and SNTAGT. Whole-study results and caveats: Variability in patient repertoires may have come partly from differing immunosuppressive treatments.

The receptor comes from a human donor with ulcerative colitis or Crohn's disease, or a healthy co-twin of an affected twin (not recorded which). Specimen: blood. V and J are TRBV6-4 and TRBJ2-3; lacking DNA, the TRBD1 call made by TCRdb goes unchecked. Here the CDR3 reads CASSPGRSVGGYTDTQYF.